The TCR beta chain under discussion was sequenced for a study of blood T cell repertoires in COVID-19 (dated by TCRdb to 2020 to 2022). About the study as a whole: Samples covering the acute and convalescent phases of COVID-19 were provided by collaborators in the United States, Italy and Spain. HLA class I and class II types, where available, came from metadata supplied by the sample provider rather than from assay-based typing. The samples were drawn from two sources: the first 160 participants of the ongoing ImmuneRACE study, and 1,000 to 1,500 subjects contributed by 6 global collaborators. Deeply sampled blood TCRbeta repertoires from subjects exposed to, actively infected with, or recovered from COVID-19 were included in the dataset. The prospective study material was composed of cDNA or gDNA derived from T cells, B-cell-depleted T cells, or PBMCs. The sample metadata nearly always contained a de-identified subject ID, COVID-19 status, age in years and sex. The repertoires were released in a freely available public database meant as a resource for research on the immune response to SARS-CoV-2.

The paper as a whole reports these results and caveats: The quantity of clinical and demographic metadata differed by source and by participant and was supplied without curation.

The immunoSEQ Assay, a bias-controlled multiplex PCR, was used to amplify TCRbeta CDR3 regions from genomic DNA. In the original analysis: Within the assay, amplification of reference gene primers was used to estimate how many nucleated cells each sample contained. Sequence reads were collapsed and filtered to measure the absolute abundance of every unique TCRbeta CDR3 rearrangement. For each sample, productive Simpson clonality was calculated as the square root of Simpson's diversity index across productive rearrangements. TCRdb limited this immuneACCESS table to in-frame rearrangements with V and J called. A share of clones is missing; checked studies link under half to unresolved V genes, and the rest is unexplained. The V and J calls and the clone size are those of that table, but D and trimming were determined from the DNA. The sample data list around 140,000 clones, and around 90% of these were observed just once. In total, the top ten clones hold over 1.5% of the sample.

The collaborating institutions used their own protocols to collect whole blood in K2EDTA tubes. For TCRbeta analysis, collaborator samples were shipped as frozen whole blood, as isolated PBMCs, or as DNA extracted from either sample type. A word on this clone: Its target antigen remains unknown. Within one base of it there is no much larger clone, and no base qualities were kept.

Including the terminal cysteine and phenylalanine, the CDR3 comprises 12 residues. Solely the CDR3 DNA is kept, with 36 bases framed from the first base. V is pared back by 1 base and J by 4 bases, with 5 bases lying between the germline termini. From a lookup of the germline V gene, CDR1 and CDR2 are SGHDT and YYEEEE. The source is a man in his 70s with acute or convalescent COVID-19. The rearrangement joined TRBV5-6 to TRBJ1-1, with the D gene not clear enough to name. Sequencing input: peripheral blood. The sequence in DNA is TGTGCCAGCAGCTTGTTGAGCACTGAAGCTTTCTTT. This sequence encodes CASSLLSTEAFF.